This T cell receptor (beta chain) is drawn from a study of post-analysis software for immune sequencing data. Study overall: The study covered relapsing-remitting, secondary progressive and progressive-relapsing courses of multiple sclerosis.

Unique molecular identifiers were carried by the TCR beta cDNA libraries. Between roughly 1 and 11 million T cells gave rise to hundreds of thousands of cDNA molecules. TCRdb itself ran the PCR reads through MiXCR, one entry per CDR3 protein. This table has about 770,000 distinct CDR3 sequences, about 45% appearing once. V lost 3 bases and J 5 bases, leaving 11 bases between the germline ends. Germline values: CDR1 MNHEY, CDR2 SVGAGI. The CDR3 loop spans 14 amino acids. As concerns this clonotype: The antigen remains undetermined.

The study's findings and limits: Significantly decreased normalized Chao1 diversity was recorded for multiple sclerosis patients relative to controls. With TRBV5-6, TRBV5-1 and TRBV20-1 included, about five TRBV segments were more frequent in patients than in controls.

The sequenced sample consisted of blood. The receptor was derived from a girl aged 5 to 17 with multiple sclerosis. V is TRBV6-5 and J is TRBJ2-1; D is unclear. The chain's CDR3 is CASSYENTDNEQFF. In DNA, the CDR3 is TGTGCCAGCAGTTATGAGAACACCGACAATGAGCAGTTCTTC.